The present entry profiles one T cell receptor beta chain with its context. The record originates from a study of control samples from healthy donors and cancer patients. The CDR3 totals 17 residues. Germline V gene lookup returns CDR1 SGHRS and CDR2 YFSETQ. V gave up 1 base and J gave up 6 bases; unmatched junction bases: 13. Here immunoSEQ multiplex PCR was the method, and the copy in TCRdb shows in-frame clones only, minus some. The data hold fewer than 120,000 clones, with roughly 88% observed a single time. The sample consisted of PBMCs. The chain employs TRBV5-1 and TRBJ2-1; TRBD1 matches at 7 bases. The TCR originated in a woman aged 55-69 years with lung cancer. DNA of the CDR3: TGCGCCAGCAGCTTGACAGGGGCTCAAGAAGTAGGCAATGAGCAGTTCTTC. It specifies CASSLTGAQEVGNEQFF.